The T cell receptor (beta chain) under discussion was sequenced for a study of vaccination and CD4 T cells after COVID-19. As to this clonotype: Its antigen is unidentified.

Time point reported: late sampling 161 to 241 days after vaccination in a few convalescent patients. Treatment of the sample: approximately 11-day PBMC culture with coronavirus spike peptide pools or control peptides (ViraFEST assay). ViraFEST expanded antigen-specific T cells with peptide pools, then sequenced TCRs. Sequencing of DNA taken from cultured CD4+ T cells relied on the Oncomine TCR Beta short-read assay. TCRdb recomputed calls from the PCR reads with MiXCR, one row per CDR3 protein. In the table there are around 15,000 distinct CDR3 sequences, about half of which are singletons. After removal of 5 bases from V and 6 bases from J, the junction contained 9 bases not matched to a gene. Germline-derived CDR1 and CDR2 are SGHTA and FQGNSA. This CDR3 region has 17 residues.

Specimen: CD4+ T cells from blood, cultured in vitro, collected about 7 months after SARS-CoV-2 vaccination. The sequence was obtained from a human donor who had recovered from COVID-19. The V call is TRBV7-2, the J call TRBJ2-3, with 15 bases fitting TRBD2. CDR3 protein: CASSPRTSGGAGDTQYF. CDR3 sequence (DNA): TGTGCCAGCAGCCCCCGGACTAGCGGGGGGGCAGGGGATACGCAGTATTTT.